One sample yielded the 21 T cell receptor beta chains listed below, sequenced in a study of OX40 agonist ivuxolimab in advanced cancers. The table came from immunoSEQ multiplex PCR; TCRdb's copy has only in-frame clones and leaves some out. The sample records tens of thousands of clones, approximately 84% being singletons. This specimen consisted of CD4+ or CD8+ T cells sorted from blood, obtained in a trial of the OX40 agonist ivuxolimab. These receptors all come from an adult with an advanced solid tumor such as melanoma, head and neck, liver or kidney cancer.

The chain has TRBV6-5 and TRBJ1-5; TRBD1 aligns across 8 bases. V trimming: 10 bases; J trimming: 3 bases; junction bases outside the gene matches: 5. Germline assignment: CDR1 MNHEY and CDR2 SVGAGI. This CDR3 has 13 amino acids. CDR3 DNA: TGTGCCACCTCCAGGGGGCACAATCAGCCCCAGCATTTT. The encoded protein is CATSRGHNQPQHF.

The rearrangement joins TRBV18 to TRBJ2-7; perhaps D is TRBD1 or TRBD2 (6 bases each). CDR1 is KGHSH and CDR2 is LQKENI in the germline V gene. Trimming took off 2 bases at V and 6 bases at J, with 8 bases between the two ends. This CDR3 spans 12 amino acids. The CDR3 DNA is TGTGCCAGCTCACCAGGGGGGCGCGAGCAGTACTTC. Amino acids: CASSPGGREQYF.

The chain carries TRBV4-1 and TRBJ2-7; D may be TRBD1 (6 bases). The CDR3 is made up of 15 amino acids. V was clipped by 3 bases and J by 3 bases, with 15 bases between them. The germline gives CDR1 MGHRA, CDR2 YSYEKL. CDR3 nucleotide sequence: TGCGCCAGCAGCCAGAACGCCGGGACAAGCTACGAGCAGTACTTC. Its translation is CASSQNAGTSYEQYF.

This chain connects TRBV9 to TRBJ2-5, with D tentatively TRBD1 or TRBD2 (5 bases each). The CDR3 sequence is 16 residues long. Germline assignment: CDR1 SGDLS and CDR2 YYNGEE. V was clipped by 4 bases and J by 5 bases, with 21 bases between them. The CDR3 nucleotides are TGTGCCAGCAGCCCCGGGGTGGTAGCAGGGCAGGAGACCCAGTACTTC. This translates into CASSPGVVAGQETQYF. The complete variable domain, with remaining parts taken from reference TRBV9 and TRBJ2-5, reads DSGVTQTPKHLITATGQRVTLRCSPRSGDLSVYWYQQSLDQGLQFLIQYYNGEERAKGNILERFSAQQFPDLHSELNLSSLELGDSALYFCASSPGVVAGQETQYFGPGTRLLVL.

The CDR3 DNA reads as TGTGCCAGCAGCCAAGAGGGAAGTAATGAAAAACTGTTTTTT. Its protein is CASSQEGSNEKLFF. The gene calls are TRBV4-2 and TRBJ1-4; D not certain. Deletions cut 0 bases from V and 4 bases from J, with 6 bases between. The germline V gene has CDR1 LGHNA and CDR2 YNFKEQ. The CDR3 has 14 residues.

This chain links TRBV5-4 with TRBJ1-1, with D possibly being TRBD1 (6 bases). Germline CDR1 SGHNT, CDR2 YYREEE (reference sequence). Trimming removed 0 bases at V and 5 bases at J, with 11 bases between. This CDR3 contains 14 residues. For the CDR3, the DNA is TGTGCCAGCAGCTTGGAACAGGGCTTGACTGAAGCTTTCTTT. It translates to CASSLEQGLTEAFF.

The genes are TRBV4-1 and TRBJ1-2; possibly TRBD1 for D (6 bases). Germline V gene lookup returns CDR1 MGHRA and CDR2 YSYEKL. V lost 0 bases, J lost 4 bases, and 18 bases lay in between. The CDR3 length is 17 residues. CDR3 coding DNA: TGCGCCAGCAGCCAAGACCCCGGGACACAGGTTGTCTATGGCTACACCTTC. This sequence encodes CASSQDPGTQVVYGYTF.

This chain joins TRBV29-1 and TRBJ2-7, with 9 bases that match TRBD1. Germline V gene data show CDR1 as SQVTM and CDR2 as ANQGSEA. The CDR3 totals 16 residues. The V gene end was trimmed by 1 base and the J gene end by 2 bases; junction bases not matched to a gene: 9. This chain's CDR3 is CSVEVVDRGFTYEQYF. DNA of the CDR3: TGCAGCGTTGAAGTGGTAGACAGGGGGTTTACCTACGAGCAGTACTTC.

CDR3 in amino acids: CASSDHQPQHF. CDR3 DNA sequence: TGTGCCAGCAGTGACCATCAGCCCCAGCATTTT. The rearrangement uses TRBV6-5 and TRBJ1-5, with D uncertain. Germline CDR1 is MNHEY and CDR2 is SVGAGI. The CDR3 sequence is 11 residues long. V lost 5 bases and J 5 bases, leaving 4 bases between the germline ends.

As regards this clone: Other DNA sequences of this sample code for an identical CDR3. The rearrangement uses TRBV11-3 and TRBJ2-1; D is unresolved. The germline CDR1 and CDR2 sequences are SGHNT and YENEEA. The V end lost 1 base, the J end lost 7 bases, and 11 bases lay between the germline ends. The CDR3 totals 14 residues. The chain's CDR3 is CASSLGVAGNEQFF. DNA of the CDR3: TGTGCCAGCAGCTTAGGGGTAGCCGGGAATGAGCAGTTCTTC. The entire variable domain, with the rest obtained from reference TRBV11-3 and TRBJ2-1, is as follows: EAGVVQSPRYKIIEKKQPVAFWCNPISGHNTLYWYLQNLGQGPELLIRYENEEAVDDSQLPKDRFSAERLKGVDSTLKIQPAELGDSAVYLCASSLGVAGNEQFFGPGTRLTVL.

The chain links TRBV6-5 to TRBJ2-7; TRBD2 matches at 12 bases. This CDR3 has 15 amino acids. The V and J ends lost 5 bases and 0 bases, in that order; junction bases with no gene match: 2. The germline gives CDR1 MNHEY, CDR2 SVGAGI. The CDR3 DNA is TGTGCCAGCAGTCTAGCGGGAGGGGCCTCCTACGAGCAGTACTTC. This gives the protein CASSLAGGASYEQYF.

The genes are TRBV19 and TRBJ1-5, with TRBD1 matching over 9 bases. This CDR3 comprises 18 residues. The V gene end was trimmed by 2 bases and the J gene end by 2 bases; junction bases not matched to a gene: 10. Germline V gives CDR1 LNHDA, CDR2 SQIVND (reference sequence). The DNA for the CDR3 is TGTGCCAGTAGTATAAGCCCGGGACAGGGTTCGGGCAATCAGCCCCAGCATTTT. Protein sequence: CASSISPGQGSGNQPQHF.

The rearrangement links TRBV14 to TRBJ2-6; D unresolved. V was trimmed by 1 base and J by 3 bases, leaving 16 bases between them. Looked up from germline, CDR1 is SGHDN and CDR2 is FVKESK. This CDR3 region has 18 residues. The CDR3 DNA reads TGTGCCAGCAGCCAAGGTCCCCTCGCCCGGGTTGGGGCCAACGTCCTGACTTTC. This sequence encodes CASSQGPLARVGANVLTF.

This chain links TRBV9 with TRBJ2-1; TRBD1 aligns across 8 bases. The CDR3 is 14 residues long. J lost 4 bases, V lost 3 bases, and 3 bases had no gene match. Germline CDR1 and CDR2: SGDLS and YYNGEE. The CDR3 protein is CASSGTGLYNEQFF. The CDR3 nucleotides are TGTGCCAGCAGCGGGACAGGGCTTTACAATGAGCAGTTCTTC.

The rearrangement uses TRBV27 and TRBJ2-6; D call uncertain. The germline gives CDR1 MNHEY, CDR2 SMNVEV (reference sequence). CDR3 size: 13 residues. V was cut by 5 bases and J by 3 bases, with 5 bases left in between. The CDR3 DNA reads as TGTGCCAGCAGTAATTTTGGGGCCAACGTCCTGACTTTC. Translated, it gives CASSNFGANVLTF.

The V gene is TRBV6-6, the J gene TRBJ2-1, with 9 bases identical to TRBD2. The CDR3 is 16 amino acids. With 2 bases clipped from V and 2 bases from J, the junction kept 4 bases outside the gene matches. The germline V gene has CDR1 MNHNY and CDR2 SVGAGI (reference sequence). As DNA, the CDR3 is TGTGCCAGCAGTTACGGCGGGAGGGTCCCCTACAATGAGCAGTTCTTC. Translated: CASSYGGRVPYNEQFF.

The CDR3: CASSVTPGVHTNYGYTF. The CDR3 DNA sequence: TGCGCCAGCAGCGTTACACCAGGGGTCCATACTAACTATGGCTACACCTTC. This chain links TRBV5-1 with TRBJ1-2; a weak D match, TRBD1 (6 bases). CDR3 length equals 17 residues. Trimming took 4 bases from V and 0 from J, leaving 19 bases between them. Germline V gene data show CDR1 as SGHRS and CDR2 as YFSETQ. Full variable domain (rest looked up from reference TRBV5-1 and TRBJ1-2): KAGVTQTPRYLIKTRGQQVTLSCSPISGHRSVSWYQQTPGQGLQFLFEYFSETQRNKGNFPGRFSGRQFSNSRSEMNVSTLELGDSALYLCASSVTPGVHTNYGYTFGSGTRLTVV.

A few counts support this clone. The rearrangement uses TRBV7-8 and TRBJ2-7, with D maybe TRBD2 (6 bases). The CDR3 is 14 residues long. Germline loops: CDR1 SGHVS, CDR2 FQNEAQ. V shed 5 bases and J shed 4 bases, with 15 bases lying between them. CDR3 residues: CASSPPFGGYEQYF. In DNA form, the CDR3 reads TGTGCCAGCAGCCCCCCCTTCGGGGGTTACGAGCAGTACTTC.

This sequence joins TRBV6-1 and TRBJ2-1; D is ambiguous. V lost 1 base to trimming and J lost 0 bases, with 13 bases between them. Germline assignment: CDR1 MNHNS and CDR2 SASEGT. The CDR3 spans 17 residues. The CDR3 DNA is TGTGCCAGCAGTGAAGAGGTGGGGTTTAGCTCCTACAATGAGCAGTTCTTC. It encodes CASSEEVGFSSYNEQFF.

The CDR3 sequence: CASSLDVGPDTQYF. The CDR3 coding sequence is TGTGCCAGCAGCTTGGATGTGGGTCCAGATACGCAGTATTTT. The rearrangement links TRBV5-5 to TRBJ2-3, with no clear D. The CDR3 is 14 amino acids. Germline CDR1 is SGHKS and CDR2 is YYEKEE (reference sequence). The V end was cut by 0 bases, the J end by 4 bases, with 9 bases between.

As DNA, the CDR3 is TGTGCCAGCTCACCAAGAGAGGCGGTGAACACTGAAGCTTTCTTT. It codes for CASSPREAVNTEAFF. The chain combines TRBV18 with TRBJ1-1, with D hard to call. The CDR3 is 15 residues long. Per germline, CDR1 KGHSH and CDR2 LQKENI. The V end lost 2 bases, the J end lost 0 bases, and 10 bases lay between the germline ends.